The clone carrying this TCR beta chain appeared many times. No antigen is known for it. The source of the sample is a study of cytomegalovirus exposure and HLA in healthy donors. Study conclusions and caveats: Subsequent analysis of the 100 to 150 validation repertoires found a tendency for first-cohort TCR clusters to co-occur. In vitro experiments confirmed that three CMV-associated chains were specific for CMV antigens.

CDR3 length: 12 amino acids. Trimming took 7 bases from V and 6 from J; bases not matched to a gene: 6. In germline, CDR1 is WSHSY, CDR2 SAAADI. Sequenced by immunoSEQ multiplex PCR; TCRdb stores in-frame clones only, minus some. The sample includes around 130,000 clones, nearly 90% seen only once; the top ten take about 3%. This receptor was taken from a man aged 25 to 40 in good health and CMV-seronegative. V and J are TRBV10-2 and TRBJ2-7, with TRBD1 matching over 7 bases. The material sequenced was PBMCs. The CDR3, as DNA: TGCGCCAGCACCACGGACAGGCTCGAGCAGTACTTC. Translated, it gives CASTTDRLEQYF.